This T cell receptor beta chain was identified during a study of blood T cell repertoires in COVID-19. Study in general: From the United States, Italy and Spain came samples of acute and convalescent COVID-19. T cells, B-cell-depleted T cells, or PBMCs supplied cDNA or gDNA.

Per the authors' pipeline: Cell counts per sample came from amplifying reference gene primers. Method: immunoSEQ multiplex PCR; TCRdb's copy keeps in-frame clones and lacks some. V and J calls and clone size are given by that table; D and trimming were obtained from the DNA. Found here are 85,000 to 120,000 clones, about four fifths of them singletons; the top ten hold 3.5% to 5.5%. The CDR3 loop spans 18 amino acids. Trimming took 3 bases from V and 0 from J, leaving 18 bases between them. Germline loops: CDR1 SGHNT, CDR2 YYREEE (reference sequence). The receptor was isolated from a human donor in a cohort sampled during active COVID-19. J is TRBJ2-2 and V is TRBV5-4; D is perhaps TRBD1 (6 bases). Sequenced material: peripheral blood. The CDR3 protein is CASSSGTPARANTGELFF. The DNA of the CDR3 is TGTGCCAGCAGCTCCGGGACACCTGCCAGAGCGAACACCGGGGAGCTGTTTTTT.